Listed below are T cell receptor beta chains from one sample, sequenced in a study of blood T cell repertoires in COVID-19. The data were produced by immunoSEQ multiplex PCR, yet TCRdb's version contains in-frame clones alone and is incomplete. The sample has approximately 70,000 clones; roughly 92% are singletons. Sequencing input: peripheral blood. The receptors were sampled from a man over 45 with COVID-19, enrolled during active disease. Both conserved end residues are trimmed from each CDR3.

>TRBV6-2/TRBV6-3|TRBJ1-1
ASSRRDTEAF
>TRBV6-5|TRBJ1-2
ASLRGGRDYGYT
>TRBV4-1|TRBJ2-7
ASSQDTGRLAGSSYEQY
>TRBV27|TRBJ2-2
ASRPGLGYTGELF
>TRBV5-1|TRBJ2-1
ASSSGQISYNEQF
>TRBV6-6|TRBJ2-2
ASRWGANTGELF
>TRBV29-1|TRBJ1-5
SVGTGNQPQH
>TRBV6-5|TRBJ1-1
ASGPNTNPVPAF
>TRBV3-1/TRBV3-2|TRBJ2-5
ASSQEAGRPQETQY
>TRBV7-2|TRBJ2-7
ASSFRSVRDEQY
>TRBV28|TRBJ1-2
ASSLSGGQEKGYT
>TRBV9|TRBJ2-5
ASSVGTGMETQY
>TRBV18|TRBJ1-1
ASSPEQFMNTEAF
>TRBV6-5|TRBJ1-5
ATFDRGNQPQH
>TRBV11-2|TRBJ1-4
ASSSESGTATNEKLF
>TRBV28|TRBJ1-4
ASSEQGRVREKLF
>TRBV29-1|TRBJ2-5
SAGQKGSETQY
>TRBV19|TRBJ2-7
ASSIGGEPSVEQY
>TRBV5-4|TRBJ2-1
ASSLPAGPYNEQF
>TRBV6-5|TRBJ2-5
ASSSRSGRAWETQY
>TRBV29-1|TRBJ2-5
SVQYGGRAETQY
>TRBV18|TRBJ2-2
ASPLAGSSNTGELF
>TRBV2|TRBJ1-5
ASSEAGRNNQPQH
>TRBV29-1|TRBJ1-2
SVGGGAGYGYT
>TRBV29-1|TRBJ2-7
SARDRIHEQY
>TRBV5-1|TRBJ2-3
ASNSGRGTDTQY
>TRBV5-4|TRBJ2-7
ASSETGREQY
>TRBV28|TRBJ2-3
ASSSRERGTDTQY
>TRBV12-3/TRBV12-4|TRBJ1-2
ASRGPWVWGYT
>TRBV9|TRBJ2-3
ASSASGTADTQY
>TRBV6-4|TRBJ2-1
ASSARSVGKCYNEQF
>TRBV4-3|TRBJ2-1
ASSQNRGIGNEQF
>TRBV2|TRBJ2-3
ASRIQGGSDTQY
>TRBV10-3|TRBJ1-1
ATTQGSRGAEAF
>TRBV15|TRBJ2-5
ATSRGLAGPQETQY
>TRBV11-2|TRBJ2-1
ASSFLAGGLYNEQF
>TRBV27|TRBJ1-1
ASSPHGGAGTEAF
>TRBV5-1|TRBJ1-2
ASSLQGTGTGYGYT
>TRBV29-1|TRBJ1-1
SVEVQGEAF
>TRBV20-1|TRBJ2-3
SASWRSTDTQY
>TRBV10-3|TRBJ2-1
AISESRAGAYNEQF
>TRBV7-2|TRBJ2-7
ASSPTGTSRWRY
>TRBV5-1|TRBJ2-3
ASSQYTDTQY
>TRBV12-5|TRBJ2-5
ASGLGTGGRETQY
>TRBV9|TRBJ2-1
ASSVEGAGLAAIEQF
>TRBV9|TRBJ2-7
ASSALAGGPLYEQY
>TRBV30|TRBJ2-7
AWSVLWEAEEQY
>TRBV28|TRBJ1-2
ATSLGQGILGYGYT
>TRBV7-2|TRBJ1-2
ASSLVGQGGYT
>TRBV5-1|TRBJ1-4
ASSLANTGWEKLF
>TRBV21-1|TRBJ2-5
ASSIFPHTPSRETQY
>TRBV19|TRBJ1-5
ASSPTDRGEQPQH